Listed below are T cell receptor beta chains from one sample, sequenced in a study of T cells in Graves' hyperthyroidism and ophthalmopathy. TCRdb reprocessed the multiplex PCR reads with MiXCR, giving one entry per CDR3 protein. The repertoire includes 550,000 to 850,000 distinct CDR3 sequences, roughly a sixth of them detected once, and around 17% sits in the top ten. The sample comprised blood. The receptor source for this set is a woman aged 45 to 65 with Graves' hyperthyroidism that later progressed to Graves' ophthalmopathy. The CDR3 runs from the conserved cysteine through the conserved F or W.

CDR3aa,v_gene,j_gene
CASSGRGENTGELFF,TRBV12-3/TRBV12-4,TRBJ2-2
CASSLVQGVTEAFF,TRBV7-9,TRBJ1-1
CASSERTGINEKLFF,TRBV7-6,TRBJ1-4
CASSQDRRGLIYGYTF,TRBV3-1,TRBJ1-2
CASSLGFIQDSYNSPLHF,TRBV7-8,TRBJ1-6
CASSVDLDTEAFF,TRBV7-9,TRBJ1-1
CASSTHRDSYEQYF,TRBV6-1,TRBJ2-7
CASSYSWQTNTGELFF,TRBV6-5,TRBJ2-2
CASSSTENYGYTF,TRBV5-1,TRBJ1-2
CASSLLGGSYIDGYTF,TRBV11-2,TRBJ1-2
CASSPIGGELFF,TRBV6-1,TRBJ2-2
CSARPGRATEAFF,TRBV20-1,TRBJ1-1
CASSIRSSNQPQHF,TRBV19,TRBJ1-5
CASSLIAGLTDTQYF,TRBV5-1,TRBJ2-3
CATSRDLGQGKDGYTF,TRBV15,TRBJ1-2
CASSSPDRAGEKLFF,TRBV12-3/TRBV12-4,TRBJ1-4
CASSNRESGELFF,TRBV13,TRBJ2-2
CSVEGPGQGSPDTQYF,TRBV29-1,TRBJ2-3
CASSIPGGRDNEQFF,TRBV11-2,TRBJ2-1
CASSLPPGTQYNEQFF,TRBV7-6,TRBJ2-1
CASSLRDRSYEQYF,TRBV7-6,TRBJ2-7
CASSESRGPVAYEGYTF,TRBV6-1,TRBJ1-2
CASRYRGRSYGYTF,TRBV27,TRBJ1-2
CSGVANNEQFF,TRBV29-1,TRBJ2-1
CSARSVRRQGPAGHEKLFF,TRBV20-1,TRBJ1-4
CASSEAIPGLEAFF,TRBV6-1,TRBJ1-1
CASSGKQGLHTGELFF,TRBV9,TRBJ2-2
CASSTQQGTSPLHF,TRBV6-1,TRBJ1-6
CASSITGEMGGYTF,TRBV6-1,TRBJ1-2
CASSYEGITYNEQFF,TRBV7-2,TRBJ2-1
CASRPGRENTEAFF,TRBV6-1,TRBJ1-1
CASSVTPADNSPLHF,TRBV9,TRBJ1-6
CASSPQTSSVEAFF,TRBV7-8,TRBJ1-1
CSARDRRHPREQYF,TRBV20-1,TRBJ2-7
CSARRGTAEKLFF,TRBV20-1,TRBJ1-4
CASSPTGDEQFF,TRBV18,TRBJ2-1
CASSLFGRRNTEAFF,TRBV14,TRBJ1-1
CASKWGETNEKLFF,TRBV6-2/TRBV6-3,TRBJ1-4
CASSLGQDYNSPLHF,TRBV27,TRBJ1-6
CASNNRRNSGNTIYF,TRBV6-2/TRBV6-3,TRBJ1-3
CASSYSTSGGDYEQYF,TRBV6-6,TRBJ2-7
CASSDGTGVEKLFF,TRBV2,TRBJ1-4
CASSRTGGGYEQYF,TRBV6-1,TRBJ2-7
CATSGAEDTQYF,TRBV24-1,TRBJ2-3
CASIERSPLHF,TRBV3-1,TRBJ1-6
CASSAFGDTQYF,TRBV11-2,TRBJ2-3
CASSQDWGDFNQPQHF,TRBV4-1,TRBJ1-5
CATSSTSGTDTQYF,TRBV24-1,TRBJ2-3
CASSTPPGTGLNTEAFF,TRBV7-6,TRBJ1-1
CASSQSLGLAGDNEQFF,TRBV3-1,TRBJ2-1
CASSPSRENEKLFF,TRBV18,TRBJ1-4
CSVGPSRTDTQYF,TRBV29-1,TRBJ2-3
CASSLARGNGYTF,TRBV11-2,TRBJ1-2
CAILTTGHGYTF,TRBV6-1,TRBJ1-2
CASSWWTRRENTEAFF,TRBV13,TRBJ1-1
CARSGLAGELFF,TRBV30,TRBJ2-2
CASSVGDLTGDKSGYTF,TRBV9,TRBJ1-2
CASSSGTGLMDEQFF,TRBV11-2,TRBJ2-1
CASSQDIGSRVYGYTF,TRBV4-1,TRBJ1-2
CASSLVGGSGNQPQHF,TRBV5-5,TRBJ1-5